Listed below are T cell receptor beta chains from one sample, sequenced in a study of T cell responses to AZD1222 COVID-19 vaccine. Produced via immunoSEQ multiplex PCR; TCRdb's table is partial and in-frame only. The repertoire holds tens of thousands of clones, with approximately 80% as singletons. The specimen comprised peripheral blood, sampled 28 days after the second AZD1222 dose. These TCRs come from an adult who received the AZD1222 COVID-19 vaccine. The CDR3 runs from the conserved cysteine through the conserved F or W. A D gene is named only where the DNA matches it firmly. Clone size is not always given. Where it is, it says once, few, many or a class for expanded clones.

>TRBV3-1/TRBV3-2|once|TRBD1|TRBJ1-6
CASSQAGGEGSPLHF
TGTGCCAGCAGCCAAGCAGGGGGAGAAGGATCACCCCTCCACTTT
>TRBV20-1|-|-|TRBJ1-5
CSASYRVGQPQHF
TGCAGTGCTAGTTACAGGGTGGGACAGCCCCAGCATTTT
>TRBV18|-|-|TRBJ1-4
CASSPSDRSNEKLFF
TGTGCCAGCTCACCATCTGACAGATCTAATGAAAAACTGTTTTTT
>TRBV27|once|-|TRBJ2-1
CASSQEGKHEQFF
TGTGCCAGCAGTCAGGAGGGGAAGCATGAGCAGTTCTTC
>TRBV7-7|-|TRBD2|TRBJ2-1
CASSPAASGSYNEQFF
TGTGCTAGCAGCCCGGCGGCTAGCGGGTCCTACAATGAGCAGTTCTTC
>TRBV9|-|-|TRBJ1-1
CASSVATGGFTEAFF
TGTGCCAGCAGCGTAGCGACCGGGGGCTTTACTGAAGCTTTCTTT
>TRBV6-5|-|-|TRBJ2-3
CASRGGRSTDTQYF
TGTGCCAGCAGGGGGGGACGAAGCACAGATACGCAGTATTTT
>TRBV18|-|TRBD1|TRBJ2-3
CASSLHRGQKDTQYF
TGTGCCAGCTCACTCCACAGGGGGCAGAAAGATACGCAGTATTTT
>TRBV6-6|-|-|TRBJ2-5
CASRQPQETQYF
TGTGCCAGCCGGCAGCCCCAAGAGACCCAGTACTTC
>TRBV2|-|TRBD1|TRBJ2-5
CASSDRTGLGQETQYF
TGTGCCAGCAGTGACCGGACAGGGTTGGGCCAAGAGACCCAGTACTTC
>TRBV29-1|-|-|TRBJ2-2
CSASGRDLTGELFF
TGCAGCGCGTCCGGTAGGGACCTCACCGGGGAGCTGTTTTTT
>TRBV12-5|-|-|TRBJ2-5
CASAPPLARQTQYF
TGTGCTAGTGCCCCTCCTCTCGCCCGGCAGACCCAGTACTTC
>TRBV6-5|-|TRBD1|TRBJ2-7
CASRIRDRAFEQYF
TGTGCCAGCAGGATCCGGGACAGGGCCTTCGAGCAGTACTTC
>TRBV11-2|-|-|TRBJ2-1
CASSPLRRPNEQFF
TGTGCCAGCAGCCCATTGAGGCGCCCCAATGAGCAGTTCTTC
>TRBV7-8|-|-|TRBJ2-5
CASSLSGGVRETQYF
TGTGCCAGCAGCTTATCAGGGGGGGTGCGGGAGACCCAGTACTTC
>TRBV7-8|-|TRBD2|TRBJ2-1
CASTPIMGLANEQFF
TGTGCCAGCACCCCCATTATGGGACTAGCGAATGAGCAGTTCTTC
>TRBV5-1|-|TRBD2|TRBJ2-7
CASSPGTSATYEQYF
TGCGCCAGCAGCCCGGGGACTAGCGCTACCTACGAGCAGTACTTC
>TRBV6-5|-|-|TRBJ2-1
CASSYSLGESRNEQFF
TGTGCCAGCAGTTACTCACTAGGGGAATCGCGCAATGAGCAGTTCTTC
>TRBV3-1/TRBV3-2|-|TRBD2|TRBJ2-7
CASSHTYPSGGALDEQYF
TGTGCCAGCAGCCACACTTATCCTAGCGGGGGGGCCTTGGACGAGCAGTACTTC
>TRBV19|-|TRBD2|TRBJ2-5
CASSISSGRKRETQYF
TGTGCCAGTAGTATATCTAGCGGGAGAAAGAGAGAGACCCAGTACTTC
>TRBV24-1|-|-|TRBJ1-4
CATSDPRGNNEKLFF
TGTGCCACCAGTGATCCCAGGGGCAATAATGAAAAACTGTTTTTT
>TRBV6-2/TRBV6-3|-|TRBD1|TRBJ1-6
CASSQQGGGSPLHF
TGTGCCAGCAGTCAACAGGGGGGTGGTTCACCCCTCCACTTT
>TRBV20-1|-|TRBD1|TRBJ2-3
CSAPWTGGWYF
TGCAGTGCTCCTTGGACAGGGGGCTGGTATTTT
>TRBV2|-|-|TRBJ2-7
CASRGHYEQYF
TGTGCCTCGCGGGGCCACTACGAGCAGTACTTC
>TRBV6-5|-|TRBD1|TRBJ1-2
CASSWGQGSYGYTF
TGTGCCAGCAGCTGGGGACAGGGAAGTTACGGCTACACCTTC
>TRBV10-3|few|-|TRBJ1-3
CAISVGTAGNTIYF
TGTGCCATCAGTGTAGGGACCGCTGGAAACACCATATATTTT
>TRBV4-1|-|-|TRBJ1-3
CASSPQAGPSGNTIYF
TGCGCCAGCAGCCCCCAGGCAGGGCCCTCTGGAAACACCATATATTTT
>TRBV11-3|few|-|TRBJ2-1
CASSLGTVGAREGLLF
TGTGCCAGCAGCTTAGGTACTGTCGGGGCAAGGGAAGGCTTGCTCTTC
>TRBV19|-|-|TRBJ1-6
CASSLGSYNSPLHF
TGTGCCAGTAGCCTTGGCTCCTATAATTCACCCCTCCACTTT
>TRBV19|-|TRBD2|TRBJ2-2
CASTRAASGRAAAGELFF
TGTGCCAGTACCCGGGCGGCTAGCGGGAGGGCCGCGGCCGGGGAGCTGTTTTTT
>TRBV19|once|-|TRBJ1-5
CASSMGGGRAEQPQHF
TGTGCCAGTAGTATGGGCGGGGGCCGGGCCGAACAGCCCCAGCATTTT
>TRBV10-1|few|-|TRBJ1-3
CASSVAGGNTIYF
TGCGCCAGCAGTGTTGCTGGAGGAAACACCATATATTTT
>TRBV7-3|few|-|TRBJ2-1
CASSSTPGGDEQFF
TGTGCCAGCAGCTCAACCCCGGGGGGCGATGAGCAGTTCTTC
>TRBV10-3|-|-|TRBJ1-6
CAISEEQGRGPPLHF
TGTGCCATCAGTGAGGAGCAGGGCAGGGGTCCACCCCTCCACTTT
>TRBV2|few|-|TRBJ1-2
CASRGVDTLTNGYTF
TGTGCCAGCAGAGGGGTGGACACTCTCACTAATGGCTACACCTTC
>TRBV12-3/TRBV12-4|-|-|TRBJ2-5
CASSPLGGKTQYF
TGTGCCAGCAGCCCACTGGGTGGGAAGACCCAGTACTTC
>TRBV27|-|-|TRBJ1-1
CASSRRLGSFVDTEAFF
TGTGCCAGCAGCCGAAGACTAGGCAGTTTCGTGGACACTGAAGCTTTCTTT
>TRBV7-2|-|-|TRBJ1-5
CASSLGGLGQPQHF
TGTGCCAGCAGCTTAGGGGGGCTTGGACAGCCCCAGCATTTT
>TRBV21-1|few|-|TRBJ2-3
CASSKSGLAGENGTDTQYF
TGTGCCAGCAGCAAATCGGGACTAGCGGGAGAAAACGGGACAGATACGCAGTATTTT
>TRBV27|-|-|TRBJ1-1
CASSLLKGPGGTEAFF
TGTGCCAGCAGTTTATTGAAGGGGCCCGGGGGCACTGAAGCTTTCTTT
>TRBV5-1|once|-|TRBJ2-1
CASSLGYLSYNEQFF
TGCGCCAGCAGCCTAGGCTACCTCTCCTACAATGAGCAGTTCTTC
>TRBV24-1|-|TRBD2|TRBJ2-1
CATSDSLAGGYEQFF
TGTGCCACCAGTGATTCCCTAGCGGGAGGGTATGAGCAGTTCTTC
>TRBV19|-|-|TRBJ1-1
CASSPTPSSGMNTEAFF
TGTGCCAGTAGCCCCACACCCTCCTCGGGAATGAACACTGAAGCTTTCTTT
>TRBV7-9|-|TRBD2|TRBJ2-5
CASSHWGTSGSQTQYF
TGTGCCAGCAGTCATTGGGGGACTAGCGGGAGTCAGACCCAGTACTTC
>TRBV11-2|-|-|TRBJ1-2
CASSLAQGINYGYTF
TGTGCCAGCAGCTTAGCTCAGGGTATAAACTATGGCTACACCTTC
>TRBV11-3|-|-|TRBJ2-4
CASSLEVVGDQYF
TGTGCCAGCAGCTTAGAGGTTGTCGGCGATCAGTACTTC
>TRBV5-4|medium-sized|-|TRBJ1-5
CASSPGPPGPLSNQPQHF
TGTGCCAGCAGCCCAGGACCACCAGGTCCCCTTAGCAATCAGCCCCAGCATTTT
>TRBV6-6|-|-|TRBJ1-3
CASSYVATPGNTIYF
TGTGCCAGCAGTTACGTGGCAACGCCTGGAAACACCATATATTTT
>TRBV4-1|few|-|TRBJ1-2
CASSQVGTYYGYTF
TGCGCCAGCAGCCAAGTGGGGACGTACTATGGCTACACCTTC
>TRBV5-1|-|-|TRBJ2-3
CASSLMGGQSRDTQYF
TGCGCCAGCAGTCTGATGGGGGGGCAATCGAGAGATACGCAGTATTTT
>TRBV19|-|-|TRBJ1-1
CASSMAPGSVEAFF
TGTGCCAGTAGTATGGCCCCGGGGAGCGTTGAAGCTTTCTTT
>TRBV28|-|-|TRBJ1-5
CASSFGTVSNQPQHF
TGTGCCAGCAGTTTTGGAACGGTCAGCAATCAGCCCCAGCATTTT
>TRBV19|-|-|TRBJ1-5
CASSIISRGEHQPQHF
TGTGCCAGTAGTATCATCTCCCGGGGCGAGCATCAGCCCCAGCATTTT
>TRBV4-3|-|-|TRBJ2-1
CASSQVGSRNNEQFF
TGCGCCAGCAGCCAAGTGGGATCGAGAAACAATGAGCAGTTCTTC
>TRBV6-5|-|TRBD1|TRBJ2-7
CASWRTGSYEQYF
TGTGCCAGCTGGAGGACAGGGTCCTACGAGCAGTACTTC
>TRBV27|-|-|TRBJ2-5
CASRTDEKETQYF
TGTGCCAGCAGGACAGATGAAAAAGAGACCCAGTACTTC
>TRBV6-1|-|-|TRBJ1-5
CASSGQGGNQPQHF
TGTGCCAGCAGTGGTCAGGGAGGGAATCAGCCCCAGCATTTT
>TRBV2|-|-|TRBJ1-2
CASRGDGPYGYTF
TGTGCCAGCAGGGGGGACGGCCCCTATGGCTACACCTTC
>TRBV7-2|-|-|TRBJ2-7
CASSLAGGLAYEQYF
TGTGCCAGCAGCTTAGCGGGGGGGCTGGCCTACGAGCAGTACTTC
>TRBV20-1|-|-|TRBJ1-1
CSATREREAFF
TGCAGTGCTACCAGGGAACGCGAAGCTTTCTTT